This T cell receptor (beta chain) was found in a study of CD8+ T cells in alopecia areata. Combined cutaneous lymph node cells underwent sorting by CD4, CD8alpha, NKG2D, NKG2ACE and additional markers. This clone was recorded a few times. Gene names refer to mouse genes. The CDR3 end falls 4 residues outside the read, so it is completed with the germline J gene. Germline V lookup: CDR1 MNHDT, CDR2 YYDKIL. This CDR3 has 15 residues. V shed 6 bases and J 3 bases; nucleotides not matched to a gene: 6. The sequencing template was cDNA reverse transcribed from extracted RNA. TCRdb's copy holds only in-frame clones and misses some; the assay was immunoSEQ multiplex PCR. Observed are over 250,000 clones, no singletons, with the top ten taking about 1.2%.

This TCR derives from a C3H/HeJ mouse with alopecia areata. The MHC haplotype recorded for the strain is H2-k. Sequencing was done on a sample of CD4+ T cells sorted from a lymph node. The chain carries TRBV17 and TRBJ1-2, with TRBD1 matching 11 bases. CDR3 bases read: TGTGCTAGCAGCCGGCCGGGACAGGGGGACTCC. This sequence encodes CASSRPGQGDS. The whole CDR3 sequence is CASSRPGQGDSDYTF.